This entry is about one T cell receptor beta chain. The sample comes from a study of control samples from healthy donors and cancer patients. Sequenced by immunoSEQ multiplex PCR; TCRdb stores in-frame clones only, minus some. The table includes approximately 100,000 clones, 75% to 90% detected once. The CDR3 contains 17 residues. V shed 0 bases, J shed 2 bases, and the junction held 4 bases outside the gene matches. The germline V gene has CDR1 LGHNA and CDR2 YNFKEQ. Sequenced input: blood. The chain combines TRBV4-2 with TRBJ1-6, with 7 bases aligning to TRBD1. The receptor comes from a man aged 25 to 40 in good health. CDR3 sequence (DNA): TGTGCCAGCAGCCAAGAAAGGCAGGGGGCCTATAATTCACCCCTCCACTTT. The encoded protein is CASSQERQGAYNSPLHF.